One sample yielded the 16 T cell receptor beta chains listed below, sequenced in a study of OX40 agonist ivuxolimab in advanced cancers. Assay: immunoSEQ multiplex PCR; the TCRdb copy retains only in-frame clones and omits some. This table has roughly 30,000 clones, approximately 91% appearing once. The source material was CD4+ or CD8+ T cells sorted from blood, sampled in a trial of the OX40 agonist ivuxolimab. Receptors were obtained from an adult with an advanced solid tumor such as melanoma, head and neck, liver or kidney cancer.

The chain recombines TRBV7-2 with TRBJ1-6; no clear D gene. Germline V gene sequence: CDR1 SGHTA, CDR2 FQGNSA. The CDR3 runs 14 residues. V was trimmed by 3 bases and J by 5 bases, leaving 8 bases between them. The CDR3 DNA sequence: TGTGCCAGCAGCTTTTGTCCTGATAATTCACCCCTCCACTTT. Protein sequence: CASSFCPDNSPLHF.

V gene TRBV15 combines with J gene TRBJ2-7; D is ambiguous. V lost 0 bases to trimming and J lost 5 bases, with 5 bases between them. Germline CDR1 is LNHNV and CDR2 is YYDKDF (reference sequence). The CDR3 totals 12 residues. CDR3: CATSRDPHEQYF. In DNA, the CDR3 is TGTGCCACCAGCAGAGATCCCCACGAGCAGTACTTC.

This clone has only one observation. The J gene is TRBJ1-5, the V gene TRBV19; perhaps TRBD1 as D (6 bases). V lost 2 bases to trimming and J lost 7 bases, with 12 bases between them. The CDR3 spans 14 residues. Germline assignment: CDR1 LNHDA and CDR2 SQIVND (reference sequence). As DNA, the CDR3 is TGTGCCAGTAGTATACGGTCAGGGGCCCAGCCCCAGCATTTT. Its translation: CASSIRSGAQPQHF.

This rearrangement joins TRBV10-3 to TRBJ1-3; 7 bases agree with TRBD1. V was pared by 6 bases and J by 0 bases, with 2 bases of the junction left unmatched. Germline V CDR1 and CDR2: ENHRY, SYGVKD. This CDR3 region has 14 residues. The CDR3 coding sequence is TGTGCCATCAGCGCAGGGGGCTCTGGAAACACCATATATTTT. It yields the protein CAISAGGSGNTIYF.

The CDR3 loop is CATFQAALATDSRDSAYEQYF. The CDR3 DNA sequence: TGTGCCACCTTCCAGGCGGCACTAGCGACAGACTCGAGGGACTCAGCCTACGAGCAGTACTTC. V and J are TRBV2 and TRBJ2-7; 7 nucleotides align to TRBD2. Germline V lookup: CDR1 SNHLY, CDR2 FYNNEI. V was clipped by 10 bases and J by 2 bases; unmatched bases: 32. The CDR3 spans 21 residues.

This chain connects TRBV5-1 to TRBJ2-7, with 8 bases lining up with TRBD2. J lost 4 bases, V lost 4 bases, and 13 bases had no gene match. CDR1 is SGHRS and CDR2 is YFSETQ in the germline V gene. CDR3 size: 16 residues. DNA of the CDR3: TGCGCCAGCAGCCTTACCGGGACTAGTCTTTTTTACGAGCAGTACTTC. This gives the protein CASSLTGTSLFYEQYF.

The V and J genes are TRBV27 and TRBJ2-3; 9 positions agree with TRBD2. Germline V gene sequence: CDR1 MNHEY, CDR2 SMNVEV (reference sequence). The V and J ends lost 5 bases and 1 base, in that order; junction bases with no gene match: 7. This CDR3 is built from 16 residues. The CDR3 sequence is CASSRLAVFGTDTQYF. DNA for the CDR3: TGTGCCAGCAGTCGACTAGCGGTCTTTGGCACAGATACGCAGTATTTT.

The chain is built from TRBV28 and TRBJ1-2; D possibly corresponds to TRBD1 (6 bases). Germline assignment: CDR1 MDHEN and CDR2 SYDVKM. Between the trimmed V and J ends, which lost 5 bases and 4 bases, there was a span of 20 bases. The CDR3 loop spans 16 amino acids. The CDR3 DNA reads as TGTGCCAGCAGTGACGGTTTAAGAGACAGGAGCTATGGCTACACCTTC. Encoded protein: CASSDGLRDRSYGYTF.

This CDR3 reads CASSPQMTGENTEAFF. The CDR3 DNA reads TGTGCCAGCAGCCCCCAAATGACAGGGGAGAACACTGAAGCTTTCTTT. The V call is TRBV7-6, the J call TRBJ1-1; 8 bases are a match to TRBD1. J gave up 1 base and V 5 bases, and 9 bases lay outside the gene matches. The V gene's germline CDR1 is SGHVS and CDR2 FNYEAQ. The CDR3 is 16 amino acids.

V is TRBV7-9 and J is TRBJ2-7; D gene uncertain. Trimming took off 4 bases at V and 5 bases at J, with 12 bases between the two ends. The CDR3 runs to 13 residues. Germline V gene lookup returns CDR1 SEHNR and CDR2 FQNEAQ (reference sequence). CDR3 in DNA: TGTGCCAGCAGCTCCTCTCACTCAGACGAGCAGTACTTC. Translated, it gives CASSSSHSDEQYF.

The gene calls are TRBV9 and TRBJ2-1; D may be TRBD1 or TRBD2 (5 bases each). V lost 3 bases to trimming and J lost 9 bases, with 10 bases between them. Germline V gene lookup returns CDR1 SGDLS and CDR2 YYNGEE. This CDR3 contains 12 residues. CDR3 nucleotides: TGTGCCAGCAGCGGGGGCCGGGGTGAGCAGTTCTTC. Translation gives CASSGGRGEQFF.

The rearrangement joins TRBV5-1 to TRBJ2-7; 10 bases match TRBD1. Germline values: CDR1 SGHRS, CDR2 YFSETQ. The CDR3 consists of 14 residues. Germline trimming cut 1 base from V and 4 bases from J; bases unmatched to any gene: 2. CDR3 amino acids: CASSLRTGGYEQYF. The CDR3 DNA is TGCGCCAGCAGCTTGAGGACAGGGGGATACGAGCAGTACTTC. The variable domain in full, completed from reference TRBV5-1 and TRBJ2-7, reads KAGVTQTPRYLIKTRGQQVTLSCSPISGHRSVSWYQQTPGQGLQFLFEYFSETQRNKGNFPGRFSGRQFSNSRSEMNVSTLELGDSALYLCASSLRTGGYEQYFGPGTRLTVT.

The rearrangement joins TRBV6-5 to TRBJ1-4, with TRBD1 as a possible D gene (5 bases). The CDR3 covers 14 residues. V was clipped by 0 bases and J by 6 bases, with 8 bases between them. Germline-derived CDR1 and CDR2 are MNHEY and SVGAGI. The CDR3 nucleotides read TGTGCCAGCAGTTACTCGGGGGGAGATGAAAAACTGTTTTTT. Translated: CASSYSGGDEKLFF.

This clone was counted between two and nine times. The chain combines TRBV6-1 with TRBJ2-3; 12 bases match TRBD2. CDR3 length: 17 amino acids. J lost 0 bases, V lost 2 bases, and 3 bases had no gene match. CDR1 and CDR2 from the germline V gene are MNHNS and SASEGT. DNA of the CDR3: TGTGCCAGCAGTGAACTAGCGGGAGGGGCTAGCACAGATACGCAGTATTTT. Translation: CASSELAGGASTDTQYF.

The chain is built from TRBV30 and TRBJ1-1; TRBD1 aligns across 7 bases. Trimming at V came to 1 base and at J to 4 bases, leaving 9 bases not matched to a gene. This CDR3 comprises 15 residues. Germline CDR1 GTSNPN, CDR2 SVGIG (reference sequence). CDR3 in DNA: TGTGCCTGGAGTGGAGGACAGGCCCTGGTCACTGAAGCTTTCTTT. The encoded protein is CAWSGGQALVTEAFF.

This chain uses TRBV5-4 with TRBJ2-7, with D unresolved. Trimming left V 4 bases short and J 1 base short, with 12 bases between. CDR3 length: 14 amino acids. The germline V gene has CDR1 SGHNT and CDR2 YYREEE (reference sequence). CDR3 sequence (DNA): TGTGCCAGCAGCGCTGGGATATCTTCCTACGAGCAGTACTTC. This translates into CASSAGISSYEQYF.